A single sample is the source of the 3 T cell receptor beta chains below, sequenced in a study of CD8+ T cells in alopecia areata. RNA was isolated and reverse transcribed to cDNA, the sequencing template. Libraries were prepared by immunoSEQ multiplex PCR; TCRdb keeps only in-frame clonotypes and omits some of them. The sample records roughly 120,000 clones, 35% to 40% being singletons. The material sequenced was CD4+ T cells sorted from blood. Every receptor here comes from a human donor with alopecia areata.

This clone was seen only a few times. The chain links TRBV14 to TRBJ2-3; a possible D gene is TRBD2 (5 bases). Between the trimmed V and J ends, which lost 8 bases and 1 base, there was a span of 28 bases. Germline loops: CDR1 SGHDN, CDR2 FVKESK. CDR3 length: 19 amino acids. CDR3 region: CASPKLGTGGPHGTDTQYF. The CDR3 DNA is TGTGCCAGCCCGAAATTAGGCACCGGCGGGCCTCATGGCACAGATACGCAGTATTTT.

The chain is built from TRBV29-1 and TRBJ1-1; D uncertain. The CDR3 length is 10 residues. V lost 7 bases, J lost 3 bases, and 6 bases lay in between. CDR1 SQVTM and CDR2 ANQGSEA come from the germline V gene. The CDR3 region has the DNA TGCAGCGGGGTCTACACTGAAGCTTTCTTT. This gives the protein CSGVYTEAFF.

The chain carries TRBV29-1 and TRBJ1-2; perhaps TRBD1 as D (5 bases). The CDR3 loop spans 14 amino acids. The germline V and J ends were trimmed by 5 bases and 4 bases, with 17 bases remaining between them. Per germline, CDR1 SQVTM and CDR2 ANQGSEA. CDR3 DNA sequence: TGCAGCGTTAATAAAAGGGGTACCTCCTATGGCTACACCTTC. This encodes CSVNKRGTSYGYTF.